This T cell receptor beta chain was captured in a study of regulatory T cells in long-lasting Graves disease. This clonotype showed up many times. Time point denoted: newly diagnosed GD, antithyroid drugs for less than 3 months. From PBMCs, RNA was extracted and then used to make the TCR library. Both iRepertoire HTBI primers and Arm-PCR of CDR3 regions were used to build the TCR beta libraries. MiXCR, applied by TCRdb to the multiplex PCR reads, yields one record per CDR3 protein. The sample consists of 360,000 or so distinct CDR3 sequences, 12% of them appearing once. A further study also used this sample, focusing on T cells in Graves' hyperthyroidism and ophthalmopathy. That investigation notes: The TCR CDR3 first-round RT-PCR relied on the HTBI primer set.

Sequencing was performed on peripheral blood mononuclear cells (PBMCs), taken at new diagnosis, from a patient treated with antithyroid drugs. This receptor was identified in a woman under 30 with Graves disease.

CDR3 sequence: CASSLASMNTEAFF. The CDR3 nucleotides are TGTGCCAGCAGTTTGGCCAGTATGAACACTGAAGCTTTCTTT. The V gene is TRBV12-3 or TRBV12-4, the J gene TRBJ1-1; D uncertain. V gave up 3 bases and J gave up 0 bases, with 8 bases separating them. The CDR3 runs 14 residues.